A single sample is the source of the 27 T cell receptor beta chains below, sequenced in a study of cytomegalovirus exposure and HLA in healthy donors. The PCR employed 60 Vbeta primers together with 13 Jbeta primers. Profiling relied on immunoSEQ multiplex PCR, and the TCRdb table lists in-frame clones only, not all of them. The sample includes tens of thousands of clones, under 80% of them seen just once. Sequenced sample: PBMCs. Receptors were obtained from a man aged 30 to 39 in good health and CMV-seropositive.

The chain couples TRBV11-2 to TRBJ2-5; the match to TRBD2 covers 7 bases. The CDR3 extends over 13 amino acids. V gave up 0 bases and J gave up 5 bases; unmatched junction bases: 0. Germline V gene data show CDR1 as SGHAT and CDR2 as FQNNGV. DNA of the CDR3: TGTGCCAGCAGCTTAGATAGCGGGGAGACCCAGTACTTC. This sequence encodes CASSLDSGETQYF.

The chain combines TRBV18 with TRBJ1-5, with no clear D. Germline-derived CDR1 and CDR2 are KGHSH and LQKENI. V was pared by 5 bases and J by 0 bases, with 11 bases between. The CDR3 length is 15 residues. The chain's CDR3 is CASSGPAYSNQPQHF. Written as DNA, the CDR3 is TGTGCCAGCTCAGGGCCGGCCTATAGCAATCAGCCCCAGCATTTT.

This clone was counted once. The J gene is TRBJ2-5, the V gene TRBV27; TRBD2 matches 10 bases. The junction had 18 bases not matched to a gene; V was cut back by 6 bases and J by 5 bases. CDR1 and CDR2 from the germline V gene are MNHEY and SMNVEV (reference sequence). The CDR3 is 18 amino acids. The CDR3 sequence: CASSRGGRGSGGTETQYF. The CDR3 DNA reads TGTGCCAGCAGCCGGGGGGGGCGGGGTAGCGGGGGGACGGAGACCCAGTACTTC.

This chain connects TRBV30 to TRBJ1-1; TRBD1 is a possible D gene (5 bases). V was trimmed by 6 bases and J by 5 bases, leaving 13 bases between them. Germline-derived CDR1 and CDR2 are GTSNPN and SVGIG (reference sequence). The CDR3 sequence is 12 residues long. The CDR3 spells CACLRVWTEAFF. The CDR3 nucleotides read TGTGCCTGCCTCAGGGTGTGGACTGAAGCTTTCTTT. Using reference TRBV30 and TRBJ1-1 for the parts outside the CDR3, the full variable domain is SQTIHQWPATLVQPVGSPLSLECTVEGTSNPNLYWYRQAAGRGLQLLFYSVGIGQISSEVPQNLSASRPQDRQFILSSKKLLLSDSGFYLCACLRVWTEAFFGQGTRLTVV.

J is TRBJ2-3 and V is TRBV5-1, with D uncertain. Germline CDR1 is SGHRS and CDR2 is YFSETQ. The germline V and J ends were trimmed by 0 bases and 1 base, with 6 bases remaining between them. The CDR3 contains 14 residues. The CDR3 coding sequence is TGCGCCAGCAGCTTGGTACAGCGCACAGATACGCAGTATTTT. It codes for CASSLVQRTDTQYF.

The CDR3 DNA follows: TGTGCCAGGGCACTATCAGGGGTAGAGACCCAGTACTTC. This encodes CARALSGVETQYF. The V call is TRBV5-4, the J call TRBJ2-5; tentative D call: TRBD1 (6 bases). Germline V gene lookup returns CDR1 SGHNT and CDR2 YYREEE (reference sequence). V lost 8 bases to trimming and J lost 4 bases, with 15 bases between them. This CDR3 is 13 amino acids long.

This sequence joins TRBV7-2 and TRBJ2-3; TRBD2 might be the D (6 bases). V shed 4 bases and J shed 5 bases, with 13 bases lying between them. The CDR3 is 14 amino acids. The germline V gene encodes CDR1 SGHTA and CDR2 FQGNSA. The DNA of the CDR3 is TGTGCCAGCAGCTCACAGACAGCGGGAGATACGCAGTATTTT. It is translated as CASSSQTAGDTQYF. Using reference TRBV7-2 and TRBJ2-3 for the parts outside the CDR3, the full variable domain is GAGVSQSPSNKVTEKGKDVELRCDPISGHTALYWYRQSLGQGLEFLIYFQGNSAPDKSGLPSDRFSAERTGGSVSTLTIQRTQQEDSAVYLCASSSQTAGDTQYFGPGTRLTVL.

The chain couples TRBV5-1 to TRBJ2-3; 8 positions match TRBD2. With V trimmed by 4 bases and J by 6 bases, 13 bases remained unmatched. Germline V CDR1 and CDR2: SGHRS, YFSETQ. The CDR3 length is 16 residues. CDR3 protein: CASSIGSSGGYDTQYF. In DNA form, the CDR3 reads TGCGCCAGCAGCATTGGGTCCAGCGGGGGATATGATACGCAGTATTTT.

The V and J genes are TRBV9 and TRBJ1-1; TRBD1 aligns across 8 bases. Germline assignment: CDR1 SGDLS and CDR2 YYNGEE. Germline trimming cut 0 bases from V and 3 bases from J; bases unmatched to any gene: 4. The CDR3 runs 15 residues. This chain's CDR3 is CASSVETGADTEAFF. DNA for the CDR3: TGTGCCAGCAGCGTAGAGACAGGGGCTGACACTGAAGCTTTCTTT.

In its sample, this clone was seen a few times. The chain is built from TRBV6-4 and TRBJ1-2; 9 bases fit TRBD1. Germline lookup yields CDR1 MRHNA and CDR2 SNTAGT. Losses at the gene ends were 6 bases for V and 4 bases for J; bases not matched to a gene: 6. CDR3 length: 14 residues. CDR3 DNA: TGTGCCAGCAGGTCCGGGACAGGGACCTATGGCTACACCTTC. This sequence encodes CASRSGTGTYGYTF.

V and J are TRBV18 and TRBJ2-1; D might be TRBD2 (6 bases). The CDR3 loop spans 13 amino acids. CDR1 is KGHSH, CDR2 LQKENI, per germline. Between the trimmed V and J ends, which lost 3 bases and 12 bases, there was a span of 15 bases. The CDR3 region is CASSPSGTPGQFF. DNA for the CDR3: TGTGCCAGCTCACCCAGTGGGACTCCCGGGCAGTTCTTC.

This chain uses TRBV6-1 with TRBJ2-2; 8 bases fit TRBD2. V was clipped by 6 bases and J by 1 base; unmatched bases: 4. Germline V gene sequence: CDR1 MNHNS, CDR2 SASEGT. The CDR3 totals 15 residues. DNA of the CDR3: TGTGCCAGCAGATTGCTAGCGGGGAACACCGGGGAGCTGTTTTTT. This codes for CASRLLAGNTGELFF.

In this sample, this clone turned up a few times. V is TRBV9 and J is TRBJ2-5; 9 bases match TRBD2. Trimming took 4 bases from V and 4 from J; bases not matched to a gene: 8. This CDR3 spans 15 amino acids. Germline CDR1 reads SGDLS; CDR2 reads YYNGEE. In DNA form, the CDR3 reads TGTGCCAGCAGCCAGTCAGCGGGGGGATTAGAGACCCAGTACTTC. Amino acid sequence: CASSQSAGGLETQYF.

The V and J genes are TRBV5-4 and TRBJ1-1; a possible D gene is TRBD1 (6 bases). Trimming pared 0 bases from V and 0 bases from J, leaving 12 bases between. This CDR3 has 16 residues. The V gene's germline CDR1 is SGHNT and CDR2 YYREEE (reference sequence). CDR3 bases: TGTGCCAGCAGCTTGGCCGGGGGGCCCATGAACACTGAAGCTTTCTTT. Translation: CASSLAGGPMNTEAFF.

This clone came up a few times. The V and J genes are TRBV6-4 and TRBJ1-2, with 9 bases aligning to TRBD1. V was pared by 2 bases and J by 8 bases, with 6 bases of the junction left unmatched. From germline, CDR1 is MRHNA and CDR2 SNTAGT. CDR3 length: 14 amino acids. The CDR3 DNA follows: TGTGCCAGCAGTGACGGGGACAGGGTGAACGGCTACACCTTC. Translating it yields CASSDGDRVNGYTF.

This clone was counted between two and nine times. This sequence joins TRBV5-1 and TRBJ2-2; maybe TRBD1 (6 bases). Germline CDR1 is SGHRS and CDR2 is YFSETQ. The ends were cut back, 3 bases at V and 1 base at J, with 7 bases in the middle. The CDR3 is 14 residues long. CDR3 amino acids: CASSWGQNTGELFF. The CDR3 DNA sequence: TGCGCCAGCAGCTGGGGACAGAACACCGGGGAGCTGTTTTTT.

The gene calls are TRBV28 and TRBJ1-2; weak D call: TRBD1 (6 bases). The CDR3 spans 13 residues. Per the germline V gene, CDR1 is MDHEN and CDR2 is SYDVKM. Trimming left V 6 bases short and J 2 bases short, with 10 bases between. CDR3: CASSPGQNYGYTF. The CDR3 region has the DNA TGTGCCAGCAGCCCAGGACAGAACTATGGCTACACCTTC.

The rearrangement uses TRBV6-1 and TRBJ2-7; 9 bases match TRBD1. The V gene's germline CDR1 is MNHNS and CDR2 SASEGT. After removal of 5 bases from V and 4 bases from J, the junction contained 3 bases not matched to a gene. The CDR3 loop spans 13 amino acids. The CDR3 region has the DNA TGTGCCAGCAGTCAGACAGGGGGATACGAGCAGTACTTC. Protein: CASSQTGGYEQYF.

The chain couples TRBV5-4 to TRBJ1-1, with TRBD1 matching 9 bases. Germline V lookup: CDR1 SGHNT, CDR2 YYREEE (reference sequence). The CDR3 extends over 13 amino acids. V shed 5 bases, J shed 4 bases, and the junction held 3 bases outside the gene matches. CDR3 nucleotides: TGTGCCAGCAGTACGACAGGGGGCACTGAAGCTTTCTTT. Amino acid sequence: CASSTTGGTEAFF. The full variable domain, rest sourced from reference TRBV5-4 and TRBJ1-1, is ETGVTQSPTHLIKTRGQQVTLRCSSQSGHNTVSWYQQALGQGPQFIFQYYREEENGRGNFPPRFSGLQFPNYSSELNVNALELDDSALYLCASSTTGGTEAFFGQGTRLTVV.

The chain couples TRBV10-3 to TRBJ1-2; 8 bases match TRBD1. This CDR3 spans 14 amino acids. CDR1 and CDR2 (germline): ENHRY, SYGVKD. The ends lost 3 bases at V and 8 bases at J; junction bases unmatched: 8. The DNA of the CDR3 is TGTGCCATCAGTGATACCGGACAGGGTTGGGGCTACACCTTC. The encoded protein is CAISDTGQGWGYTF.

The rearrangement links TRBV5-1 to TRBJ1-2, with D unresolved. Germline loops: CDR1 SGHRS, CDR2 YFSETQ. Trimming took off 1 base at V and 4 bases at J, with 8 bases between the two ends. The length of the CDR3 is 13 residues. CDR3 amino acids: CASSLSQSYGYTF. The CDR3 region has the DNA TGCGCCAGCAGCTTGTCACAGAGCTATGGCTACACCTTC.

The chain recombines TRBV4-1 with TRBJ1-3; weak D call: TRBD1 (5 bases). The CDR3 covers 16 residues. CDR1 is MGHRA, CDR2 YSYEKL, per germline. V lost 3 bases and J 4 bases, leaving 16 bases between the germline ends. This chain's CDR3 is CASSQNTRGSGNTIYF. As DNA, the CDR3 is TGCGCCAGCAGCCAGAATACAAGGGGATCGGGAAACACCATATATTTT.

The chain recombines TRBV5-1 with TRBJ2-5; a weak D match, TRBD1 (5 bases). The germline V gene encodes CDR1 SGHRS and CDR2 YFSETQ. The V end was cut by 0 bases, the J end by 5 bases, with 17 bases between. The CDR3 spans 16 residues. The CDR3, as DNA: TGCGCCAGCAGCTTGGGTACAGGACCGCACGCCGAGACCCAGTACTTC. Amino acid sequence: CASSLGTGPHAETQYF.

The chain carries TRBV28 and TRBJ2-3; weak D call: TRBD2 (5 bases). The CDR3 runs to 16 residues. Trimming removed 3 bases at V and 3 bases at J, with 16 bases between. CDR1 and CDR2 from the germline V gene are MDHEN and SYDVKM. The DNA for the CDR3 is TGTGCCAGCAGTTTCGCTCCGGGATTTGGGACAGATACGCAGTATTTT. Its protein product is CASSFAPGFGTDTQYF.

The gene calls are TRBV7-3 and TRBJ2-7; D is unresolved. The CDR3 covers 13 residues. The germline V and J ends were trimmed by 2 bases and 5 bases, with 10 bases remaining between them. The germline V gene has CDR1 SGHTA and CDR2 FQGTGA. CDR3 loop: CASSLEVSHEQYF. CDR3 nucleotides: TGTGCCAGCAGCTTAGAGGTCTCTCACGAGCAGTACTTC.

J is TRBJ1-6 and V is TRBV11-2; a weak D match, TRBD1 (5 bases). V lost 4 bases and J lost 10, with 14 bases in between. Germline V gene lookup returns CDR1 SGHAT and CDR2 FQNNGV. There are 14 residues in the CDR3. CDR3 loop: CASSSRASGSPLHF. In nucleotides, the CDR3 is TGTGCCAGCAGCTCCCGGGCCTCAGGGTCACCCCTCCACTTT.

This clone was seen only once. The chain is built from TRBV4-2 and TRBJ2-7, with TRBD2 matching 14 bases. This CDR3 region has 14 residues. Per germline, CDR1 LGHNA and CDR2 YNFKEQ. Unmatched junction bases numbered 0, after V lost 4 bases and J lost 4 bases. In DNA, the CDR3 is TGTGCCAGCAGCCGGACTAGCGGGGGGTACGAGCAGTACTTC. Encoded protein: CASSRTSGGYEQYF.